This TCR beta chain was observed in a study of cytomegalovirus exposure and HLA in healthy donors. V was trimmed by 5 bases and J by 0 bases, leaving 17 bases between them. Germline CDR1 reads SGHVS; CDR2 reads FQNEAQ. This CDR3 comprises 16 residues. Whole-study results and caveats: Cytomegalovirus status was reportedly diagnosed by the classifier with high sensitivity and specificity.

Sequencing was performed with immunoSEQ multiplex PCR; in TCRdb, only in-frame clones are kept and a portion is missing. The sample has over 60,000 clones, approximately 96% seen once. Concerning this clone: Its target is not known.

The sequence was collected from a man between 18 and 35 years old in good health and CMV-seronegative. Specimen: PBMCs. The gene calls are TRBV7-8 and TRBJ2-7, with D unclear. CDR3 coding DNA: TGTGCCAGCAGCCCTCTAAGTGTAATGAGCTCCTACGAGCAGTACTTC. Protein sequence: CASSPLSVMSSYEQYF. Combining the CDR3 with reference TRBV7-8 and TRBJ2-7 gives the whole variable domain GAGVSQSPRYKVAKRGQDVALRCDPISGHVSLFWYQQALGQGPEFLTYFQNEAQLDKSGLPSDRFFAERPEGSVSTLKIQRTQQEDSAVYLCASSPLSVMSSYEQYFGPGTRLTVT.